One and the same sample provided the 16 T cell receptor beta chains below, sequenced in a study of cytomegalovirus exposure and HLA in healthy donors. 13 Jbeta primers and 60 Vbeta primers were used for the PCR. This table comes from immunoSEQ multiplex PCR, and its TCRdb copy is limited to in-frame clones, with some not included. Among tens of thousands of clones, roughly 81% were seen once, and the ten largest hold under 2%. The material sequenced was PBMCs. Receptor source: a woman aged 25 to 39 in good health and CMV-seronegative.

The chain has TRBV4-3 and TRBJ2-1; a weak D match, TRBD2 (6 bases). CDR3 length equals 15 residues. V lost 1 base and J 8 bases, leaving 15 bases between the germline ends. CDR1 and CDR2 (germline): LGHNA, YSLEER. CDR3 protein: CASSQGNLGGYEQFF. In nucleotides, the CDR3 is TGCGCCAGCAGCCAAGGTAACCTTGGAGGGTATGAGCAGTTCTTC.

The CDR3 region has the DNA TGTGCCAGCAGTCCGGGACAGGAGCATCAGCCCCAGCATTTT. Translation gives CASSPGQEHQPQHF. V usage is TRBV27 and J usage is TRBJ1-5, with 8 positions matching TRBD1. In germline, CDR1 is MNHEY, CDR2 SMNVEV (reference sequence). This CDR3 has 14 residues. Unmatched junction bases numbered 5, after V lost 5 bases and J lost 5 bases.

The chain recombines TRBV2 with TRBJ1-1; D call uncertain. V was clipped by 7 bases and J by 3 bases, with 6 bases between them. Germline CDR1 reads SNHLY; CDR2 reads FYNNEI. The length of the CDR3 is 11 residues. The CDR3 reads CASMRDTEAFF. The CDR3 DNA reads TGTGCCAGCATGCGGGACACTGAAGCTTTCTTT. Full variable domain (missing parts from reference TRBV2 and TRBJ1-1): EPEVTQTPSHQVTQMGQEVILRCVPISNHLYFYWYRQILGQKVEFLVSFYNNEISEKSEIFDDQFSVERPDGSNFTLKIRSTKLEDSAMYFCASMRDTEAFFGQGTRLTVV.

The rearrangement joins TRBV28 to TRBJ1-1; D is unresolved. Germline assignment: CDR1 MDHEN and CDR2 SYDVKM. The CDR3 runs 14 residues. Trimming left V 3 bases short and J 4 bases short, with 12 bases between. The CDR3: CASSFEGYGTEAFF. CDR3 coding DNA: TGTGCCAGCAGTTTTGAGGGATACGGCACTGAAGCTTTCTTT.

V usage is TRBV28 and J usage is TRBJ2-1, with D possibly being TRBD2 (6 bases). CDR1 and CDR2 from the germline V gene are MDHEN and SYDVKM. This CDR3 spans 17 amino acids. V was clipped by 6 bases and J by 4 bases, with 22 bases between them. CDR3 protein: CASSPAFSGDDYNEQFF. As DNA, the CDR3 is TGTGCCAGCAGCCCCGCTTTTTCGGGAGACGATTACAATGAGCAGTTCTTC.

The V call is TRBV6-4, the J call TRBJ2-5, with D perhaps TRBD1 (6 bases). V gave up 4 bases and J gave up 5 bases, with 11 bases separating them. The length of the CDR3 is 13 residues. Germline CDR1 is MRHNA and CDR2 is SNTAGT. The CDR3 sequence is CASSAQRGETQYF. For the CDR3, the DNA is TGTGCCAGCAGTGCCCAGAGGGGGGAGACCCAGTACTTC.

V usage is TRBV27 and J usage is TRBJ2-7; tentative D call: TRBD2 (6 bases). CDR3 length equals 13 residues. The V gene's germline CDR1 is MNHEY and CDR2 SMNVEV (reference sequence). The V end lost 6 bases, the J end lost 6 bases, and 15 bases lay between the germline ends. CDR3 coding DNA: TGTGCCAGCAGGGCCCAGGGAGGTGGCGAGCAGTACTTC. Translating gives CASRAQGGGEQYF.

The chain links TRBV2 to TRBJ2-5; tentative D call: TRBD2 (6 bases). The DNA matches TRBJ2-7 better at its end, which makes the J call doubtful. Germline-derived CDR1 and CDR2 are SNHLY and FYNNEI. The length of the CDR3 is 13 residues. CDR3 region: CASKLGLSYEQYF. For the CDR3, the DNA is TGTGCCAGCAAACTGGGACTTTCCTACGAGCAGTACTTC.

The chain couples TRBV5-5 to TRBJ2-1; possible D gene TRBD1, 6 bases. V lost 4 bases and J 5 bases, leaving 10 bases between the germline ends. CDR1 and CDR2 from the germline V gene are SGHKS and YYEKEE (reference sequence). The CDR3 sequence is 13 residues long. CDR3 residues: CASSVGTHNEQFF. The CDR3, as DNA: TGTGCCAGCAGCGTCGGGACACACAATGAGCAGTTCTTC. The variable domain in full, with the rest retrieved from reference TRBV5-5 and TRBJ2-1, is DAGVTQSPTHLIKTRGQQVTLRCSPISGHKSVSWYQQVLGQGPQFIFQYYEKEERGRGNFPDRFSARQFPNYSSELNVNALLLGDSALYLCASSVGTHNEQFFGPGTRLTVL.

The rearrangement links TRBV15 to TRBJ2-5, with a possible D match to TRBD1 (6 bases). The length of the CDR3 is 15 residues. The germline gives CDR1 LNHNV, CDR2 YYDKDF (reference sequence). The ends were cut back, 5 bases at V and 2 bases at J, with 15 bases in the middle. Here the CDR3 reads CATSLQGLPQETQYF. The CDR3 DNA is TGTGCCACCAGCCTCCAGGGGTTACCTCAAGAGACCCAGTACTTC.

The chain joins TRBV6-1 to TRBJ1-1; D uncertain. Trimming stripped 6 bases from V and 8 bases from J, with 22 bases between. CDR3 length: 15 amino acids. Germline CDR1 and CDR2: MNHNS and SASEGT. CDR3 amino acids: CASSLVGPTGGEAFF. The CDR3 DNA reads TGTGCCAGCAGCCTGGTTGGGCCTACTGGAGGGGAAGCTTTCTTT.

The chain joins TRBV5-4 to TRBJ2-5, with 7 bases that match TRBD2. V lost 3 bases to trimming and J lost 4 bases; unmatched junction nucleotides: 3. This CDR3 has 13 residues. CDR1 is SGHNT, CDR2 YYREEE, per germline (reference sequence). This CDR3 reads CASSWTRRETQYF. The CDR3 DNA follows: TGTGCCAGCAGCTGGACTAGACGAGAGACCCAGTACTTC.

The chain's CDR3 is CASSQGLAVLTGYEQYF. CDR3 sequence (DNA): TGTGCCAGCAGCCAAGGGCTAGCGGTTCTGACTGGCTACGAGCAGTACTTC. The V gene is TRBV4-2, the J gene TRBJ2-7; 7 bases map to TRBD2. CDR1 is LGHNA and CDR2 is YNFKEQ in the germline V gene. CDR3 size: 17 residues. V lost 1 base and J lost 3; bases outside the gene matches: 12.

J is TRBJ2-5 and V is TRBV5-1; TRBD2 aligns across 8 bases. The end of the DNA aligns better with TRBJ2-7, so the J call may be wrong. The CDR3 consists of 14 residues. CDR1 and CDR2 from the germline V gene are SGHRS and YFSETQ. The CDR3 DNA reads as TGCGCCAGCATGATTAGCGGGAACTCCTACGAGCAGTACTTC. Encoded protein: CASMISGNSYEQYF.

The chain combines TRBV19 with TRBJ1-2; 8 bases align to TRBD1. The V gene end was trimmed by 6 bases and the J gene end by 0 bases; junction bases not matched to a gene: 6. The CDR3 is 15 residues long. Germline V gene data show CDR1 as LNHDA and CDR2 as SQIVND (reference sequence). The CDR3: CASRRGTGSNYGYTF. For the CDR3, the DNA is TGTGCCAGTAGACGCGGGACAGGTTCTAACTATGGCTACACCTTC.

The rearrangement links TRBV28 to TRBJ1-2; no clear D. Trimming took off 6 bases at V and 2 bases at J, with 16 bases between the two ends. Germline values: CDR1 MDHEN, CDR2 SYDVKM. The CDR3 consists of 15 residues. This CDR3 reads CASSSRGSGNYGYTF. DNA of the CDR3: TGTGCCAGCAGCTCCCGGGGAAGTGGGAACTATGGCTACACCTTC.